The entry that follows covers one T cell receptor (beta chain) sequence. This sample was included in a study of blood T cell repertoires in COVID-19. As for the study in general: COVID-19 samples from acute and convalescent phases originated in the United States, Italy and Spain. T cells, B-cell-depleted T cells, or PBMCs provided the cDNA or gDNA that served as material.

Authors' methods: Estimated nucleated cell counts came from reference gene primer amplification. The protocol was immunoSEQ multiplex PCR, while the TCRdb copy is restricted to in-frame clones and leaves out a portion. For V, J and clone size, that table is used; D and trimming come from the DNA. The table includes approximately 170,000 clones, roughly four fifths detected once. Trimming cost V 0 bases and J 10 bases; bases outside gene matches: 3. This CDR3 is built from 12 residues. CDR1 is SGDLS and CDR2 is YYNGEE in the germline V gene. This TCR derives from a human donor in a cohort sampled during active COVID-19. Source material: peripheral blood. The chain combines TRBV9 with TRBJ1-1, with 7 nucleotides matching TRBD1. CDR3: CASSVEGARAFF. Here the CDR3 DNA reads TGTGCCAGCAGCGTAGAGGGGGCTCGAGCTTTCTTT. The full variable domain, in which reference TRBV9 and TRBJ1-1 provide the parts outside the CDR3, is DSGVTQTPKHLITATGQRVTLRCSPRSGDLSVYWYQQSLDQGLQFLIQYYNGEERAKGNILERFSAQQFPDLHSELNLSSLELGDSALYFCASSVEGARAFFGQGTRLTVV.